Following are 24 T cell receptor beta chains from one sample sequenced in a study of OX40 agonist ivuxolimab in advanced cancers. Measured with immunoSEQ multiplex PCR; TCRdb has only the in-frame clones, and not every one. The sample has around 62,000 clones, 80% to 90% seen once; the top ten hold roughly an eighth. The starting material was CD4+ or CD8+ T cells sorted from blood, obtained in a trial of the OX40 agonist ivuxolimab. The receptor source for this set is an adult with an advanced solid tumor such as melanoma, head and neck, liver or kidney cancer.

The chain joins TRBV11-2 to TRBJ1-1; D uncertain. CDR3 length: 12 amino acids. V was pared by 6 bases and J by 6 bases, with 11 bases between. Per germline, CDR1 SGHAT and CDR2 FQNNGV. The DNA of the CDR3 is TGTGCCAGCAGACCTGCCTTCGCTGAAGCTTTCTTT. Its protein product is CASRPAFAEAFF.

The count of this clone is one. The J gene is TRBJ2-1, the V gene TRBV19, with a weak D call TRBD1 (5 bases). V gave up 0 bases and J gave up 6 bases, with 18 bases separating them. Germline CDR1 LNHDA, CDR2 SQIVND (reference sequence). The CDR3 is 17 amino acids. CDR3 coding DNA: TGTGCCAGTAGTATAGATCGTTGGGGCGCCCAGGGCAATGAGCAGTTCTTC. This sequence encodes CASSIDRWGAQGNEQFF.

This chain links TRBV19 with TRBJ2-3; D unclear. Germline CDR1 LNHDA, CDR2 SQIVND (reference sequence). The V end was cut by 2 bases, the J end by 3 bases, with 9 bases between. The CDR3 consists of 14 residues. CDR3 in amino acids: CASSIRASTDTQYF. CDR3 sequence (DNA): TGTGCCAGTAGTATAAGGGCCTCGACAGATACGCAGTATTTT.

This chain joins TRBV30 and TRBJ1-5, with a possible D match to TRBD1 (5 bases). Germline-derived CDR1 and CDR2 are GTSNPN and SVGIG (reference sequence). The CDR3 sequence is 13 residues long. The ends were cut back, 4 bases at V and 3 bases at J, with 10 bases in the middle. The CDR3 nucleotides read TGTGCCTGGAACGGGGGTACCAATCAGCCCCAGCATTTT. Translation gives CAWNGGTNQPQHF.

The genes are TRBV7-9 and TRBJ2-5; D possibly corresponds to TRBD1 (6 bases). This CDR3 has 16 amino acids. V lost 5 bases, J lost 2 bases, and 18 bases lay in between. The germline V gene encodes CDR1 SEHNR and CDR2 FQNEAQ (reference sequence). Written as DNA, the CDR3 is TGTGCCAGCAGCCTGAAAGCCTACAGGGAACAAGAGACCCAGTACTTC. Its protein product is CASSLKAYREQETQYF.

The chain carries TRBV5-7 and TRBJ2-7; D gene unclear. TRBV5-7 is designated an ORF whose function remains uncertain. V dropped 4 bases and J dropped 5 bases, with 19 bases sitting between them. The CDR3 loop spans 15 amino acids. Here the CDR3 DNA reads TGTGCCAGCAGCCCCGCTCGAGGCCTCGTGCACGAGCAGTACTTC. Translated, it gives CASSPARGLVHEQYF.

The chain combines TRBV5-5 with TRBJ2-6; D is unresolved. V was clipped by 1 base and J by 2 bases, with 7 bases between them. The germline CDR1 and CDR2 sequences are SGHKS and YYEKEE (reference sequence). This CDR3 has 15 amino acids. The CDR3 sequence: CASSLPPTGANVLTF. The CDR3 nucleotides are TGTGCCAGCAGCTTGCCACCAACTGGGGCCAACGTCCTGACTTTC.

A single count supports this clone. V and J are TRBV6-6 and TRBJ2-1, with 8 bases aligning to TRBD2. J gave up 9 bases and V 6 bases, and 13 bases lay outside the gene matches. Germline V gives CDR1 MNHNY, CDR2 SVGAGI (reference sequence). The CDR3 spans 15 residues. Written as DNA, the CDR3 is TGTGCCAGCAGGTCCGGACTAGCCGGCGTCGGTGAGCAGTTCTTC. Translating gives CASRSGLAGVGEQFF.

This rearrangement joins TRBV5-6 to TRBJ2-1; D gene unclear. The germline V and J ends were trimmed by 0 bases and 0 bases, with 7 bases remaining between them. Germline-derived CDR1 and CDR2 are SGHDT and YYEEEE. The CDR3 loop spans 15 amino acids. The CDR3 is CASSLDTLSYNEQFF. The CDR3 nucleotides read TGTGCCAGCAGCTTGGACACCCTCTCCTACAATGAGCAGTTCTTC.

The chain couples TRBV7-9 to TRBJ2-7; D may correspond to TRBD1 or TRBD2 (5 bases each). V lost 7 bases and J lost 2, with 12 bases in between. This CDR3 spans 13 amino acids. Germline assignment: CDR1 SEHNR and CDR2 FQNEAQ (reference sequence). The CDR3 sequence: CASTGTAPYEQYF. For the CDR3, the DNA is TGTGCCAGCACGGGGACGGCTCCCTACGAGCAGTACTTC.

The chain recombines TRBV7-9 with TRBJ2-1; TRBD2 agrees at 12 bases. The V gene's germline CDR1 is SEHNR and CDR2 FQNEAQ (reference sequence). With 5 bases clipped from V and 7 bases from J, the junction kept 9 bases outside the gene matches. CDR3 size: 16 residues. CDR3 amino acids: CASSAPTSGSPNEQFF. CDR3 coding DNA: TGTGCCAGCAGCGCCCCGACTAGCGGGAGCCCAAATGAGCAGTTCTTC.

The chain links TRBV5-1 to TRBJ2-5; D is possibly TRBD2 (6 bases). V was shortened by 3 bases and J by 0 bases, with 12 bases between the two germline ends. Germline V gene sequence: CDR1 SGHRS, CDR2 YFSETQ. This CDR3 is 15 amino acids long. The CDR3, as DNA: TGCGCCAGCAGCTACACCTTAGCGGACCAAGAGACCCAGTACTTC. Residues: CASSYTLADQETQYF.

The V call is TRBV5-4, the J call TRBJ2-7; possible D gene TRBD2, 5 bases. V was trimmed by 4 bases and J by 7 bases, leaving 15 bases between them. This CDR3 is built from 13 residues. Germline V gene data show CDR1 as SGHNT and CDR2 as YYREEE (reference sequence). The CDR3 sequence: CASSTRLLREQYF. DNA for the CDR3: TGTGCCAGCAGCACTAGACTTCTACGAGAGCAGTACTTC.

The rearrangement links TRBV7-9 to TRBJ1-5; D is undetermined. Germline-derived CDR1 and CDR2 are SEHNR and FQNEAQ (reference sequence). The CDR3 is 14 amino acids. With 5 bases removed from V and 0 bases from J, the gap between germline ends came to 8 bases. DNA for the CDR3: TGTGCCAGCAGCCCCGATGCTAGCAATCAGCCCCAGCATTTT. Translated, it gives CASSPDASNQPQHF.

The chain combines TRBV7-9 with TRBJ2-7; TRBD2 matches at 9 bases. V gave up 4 bases and J gave up 1 base; unmatched junction bases: 2. CDR1 SEHNR and CDR2 FQNEAQ come from the germline V gene (reference sequence). The CDR3 spans 14 residues. This CDR3 is CASSSSGRSYEQYF. CDR3 coding DNA: TGTGCCAGCAGCTCAAGCGGGAGGTCCTACGAGCAGTACTTC. The whole variable domain, remainder taken from reference TRBV7-9 and TRBJ2-7, is DTGVSQNPRHKITKRGQNVTFRCDPISEHNRLYWYRQTLGQGPEFLTYFQNEAQLEKSRLLSDRFSAERPKGSFSTLEIQRTEQGDSAMYLCASSSSGRSYEQYFGPGTRLTVT.

The sample holds a few counts of this clone. The rearrangement uses TRBV6-4 and TRBJ2-2, with 7 bases fitting TRBD2. Germline V CDR1 and CDR2: MRHNA, SNTAGT. The CDR3 is 14 residues long. V dropped 2 bases and J dropped 4; count of bases not matched to a gene: 1. This chain's CDR3 is CASSDGRATGELFF. CDR3 nucleotide sequence: TGTGCCAGCAGTGACGGGAGGGCCACCGGGGAGCTGTTTTTT.

The chain carries TRBV28 and TRBJ2-1; D ambiguous. This CDR3 comprises 15 residues. Germline lookup yields CDR1 MDHEN and CDR2 SYDVKM. V gave up 2 bases and J gave up 3 bases, with 11 bases separating them. The CDR3 is CASSLVGRVYNEQFF. Written as DNA, the CDR3 is TGTGCCAGCAGTTTAGTGGGCCGAGTCTACAATGAGCAGTTCTTC.

Relative to its sample, this clone is medium-sized. The chain is built from TRBV19 and TRBJ2-3; the D gene could be TRBD1 or TRBD2 (5 bases each). Trimming removed 3 bases at V and 5 bases at J, with 18 bases between. CDR3 size: 16 residues. CDR1 is LNHDA, CDR2 SQIVND, per germline (reference sequence). CDR3 in DNA: TGTGCCAGTAGTATCGGGACGGACGGACCCAAAGATACGCAGTATTTT. Its translation is CASSIGTDGPKDTQYF.

The chain carries TRBV28 and TRBJ1-5, with 8 bases that match TRBD1. The CDR3 is 15 amino acids. In germline, CDR1 is MDHEN, CDR2 SYDVKM. J lost 7 bases, V lost 2 bases, and 7 bases had no gene match. The DNA for the CDR3 is TGTGCCAGCAGTTTAGTGGACAGGGTCAAACAGCCCCAGCATTTT. Its protein product is CASSLVDRVKQPQHF.

The V call is TRBV27, the J call TRBJ2-4, with D tentatively TRBD2 (5 bases). CDR3 size: 18 residues. The V and J ends lost 2 bases and 1 base respectively, with 18 bases between them. Looked up from germline, CDR1 is MNHEY and CDR2 is SMNVEV (reference sequence). The CDR3 here is CASSLSWRQLGAKNIQYF. DNA for the CDR3: TGTGCCAGCAGTTTAAGTTGGAGGCAGCTCGGGGCCAAAAACATTCAGTACTTC.

This chain joins TRBV5-8 and TRBJ2-1, with 7 bases identical to TRBD1. Trimming removed 0 bases from V and 6 bases from J; junction bases left unmatched: 6. Germline V gene data show CDR1 as SGHTS and CDR2 as YDEGEE. The CDR3 extends over 15 amino acids. The CDR3 sequence: CASSLGDRAGNEQFF. For the CDR3, the DNA is TGTGCCAGCAGCTTGGGAGACAGGGCGGGCAATGAGCAGTTCTTC.

The V gene is TRBV19, the J gene TRBJ1-2; D gene unclear. Germline loops: CDR1 LNHDA, CDR2 SQIVND (reference sequence). CDR3 length: 14 amino acids. V lost 5 bases and J lost 2, with 12 bases in between. CDR3: CASSERMGNYGYTF. The CDR3 DNA sequence: TGTGCCAGTAGTGAAAGGATGGGGAACTATGGCTACACCTTC.

The chain joins TRBV27 to TRBJ1-3; D possibly corresponds to TRBD1 (5 bases). Germline V gives CDR1 MNHEY, CDR2 SMNVEV (reference sequence). The germline V and J ends were trimmed by 5 bases and 6 bases, with 20 bases remaining between them. The length of the CDR3 is 16 residues. The CDR3: CASSPVPGGGKNTIYF. For the CDR3, the DNA is TGTGCCAGCAGTCCCGTCCCGGGGGGGGGAAAAAACACCATATATTTT.

V and J are TRBV7-2 and TRBJ2-7, with 9 bases identical to TRBD1. Germline V gene lookup returns CDR1 SGHTA and CDR2 FQGNSA. After removal of 2 bases from V and 0 bases from J, the junction contained 8 bases not matched to a gene. CDR3 size: 17 residues. CDR3 sequence: CASSLWGGTGISYEQYF. The CDR3 DNA sequence: TGTGCCAGCAGCTTATGGGGGGGGACAGGGATCTCCTACGAGCAGTACTTC.